These 28 T cell receptor beta chains originate from one sample sequenced in a study of response to subunit inactivated influenza vaccine. One entry per CDR3 protein, called by TCRdb with MiXCR from the RT-PCR reads. The sample records 490,000 or so distinct CDR3 sequences, under 9% being singletons. The sample here was PBMCs from blood, taken roughly 24 months after vaccination. These receptors were taken from a man in his fifties or sixties who received an inactivated influenza vaccine.

Concerning this clonotype itself: A much more abundant neighbour one base away suggests this may be a read error. This chain links TRBV4-2 with TRBJ1-2; D not resolved. The length of the CDR3 is 12 residues. Trimming removed 2 bases from V and 3 bases from J, with 4 bases in between. The germline gives CDR1 LGHNA, CDR2 YNFKEQ. The CDR3 nucleotides are TGTGCCAGCAGCCAACAGGACTATGGCTACACCTTC. Protein product: CASSQQDYGYTF.

The CDR3: CASSLPGQGETQYF. The DNA for the CDR3 is TGTGCCAGCAGTCTTCCGGGACAAGGGGAGACCCAGTACTTC. The rearrangement links TRBV6-2 or TRBV6-3 to TRBJ2-5, with a possible D match to TRBD1 (6 bases). Germline V gene lookup returns CDR1 MNHEY and CDR2 SVGEGT. The length of the CDR3 is 14 residues. V was shortened by 5 bases and J by 5 bases, with 15 bases between the two germline ends.

This clonotype was picked up a small number of times. CDR3 in amino acids: CASSSGQTYGYTF. The CDR3 nucleotides read TGTGCCAGTAGTTCCGGACAGACCTATGGCTACACCTTC. The chain employs TRBV19 and TRBJ1-2, with D possibly TRBD1 on 6 matching bases. The V and J ends lost 5 bases and 4 bases respectively, with 11 bases between them. The CDR3 totals 13 residues. From germline, CDR1 is LNHDA and CDR2 SQIVND (reference sequence).

The chain employs TRBV7-8 and TRBJ2-6, with a weak D call TRBD1 (6 bases). The CDR3 contains 20 residues. In germline, CDR1 is SGHVS, CDR2 FQNEAQ. V lost 0 bases, J lost 0 bases, and 18 bases lay in between. The CDR3 region has the DNA TGTGCCAGCAGCTTAGCGAGGAGGCAGGGGTCCCTCTCTGGGGCCAACGTCCTGACTTTC. This codes for CASSLARRQGSLSGANVLTF.

This clonotype was counted at least ten times. The chain combines TRBV5-1 with TRBJ1-2; 7 bases fit TRBD1. There are 15 residues in the CDR3. Trimming removed 3 bases from V and 4 bases from J; junction bases left unmatched: 9. In germline, CDR1 is SGHRS, CDR2 YFSETQ. The CDR3 sequence is CASSSGQASPYGYTF. The CDR3 bases are TGCGCCAGCAGCTCCGGACAGGCGTCTCCCTATGGCTACACCTTC.

This clonotype was detected ten times or more. The V call is TRBV4-3, the J call TRBJ2-7; 9 positions agree with TRBD1. J was trimmed by 4 bases and V by 3 bases; bases with no gene match: 7. Germline lookup yields CDR1 LGHNA and CDR2 YSLEER. The CDR3 contains 15 residues. As DNA, the CDR3 is TGCGCCAGCAGCCACTACCCGGGACAGGGTTACGAGCAGTACTTC. Translated, it gives CASSHYPGQGYEQYF.

This clonotype was seen ten or more times. The chain employs TRBV12-3 or TRBV12-4 and TRBJ1-5; no clear D gene. The CDR3 spans 13 residues. Trimming took off 2 bases at V and 11 bases at J, with 13 bases between the two ends. The CDR3 loop reads CASSLSAARTQHF. The CDR3 nucleotides are TGTGCCAGCAGTTTATCGGCAGCCAGGACCCAGCATTTT.

Worth noting for this clonotype: This could be a read error, since a much larger clone is one nucleotide away. The J gene is TRBJ2-3, the V gene TRBV5-1; 7 bases map to TRBD2. The CDR3 contains 16 residues. The V segment lost 3 bases and the J segment 0 bases; nucleotides outside the gene matches: 7. In germline, CDR1 is SGHRS, CDR2 YFSETQ. The CDR3 DNA reads as TGCGCCAGCAGCTCCCACACTAGCGAAAGCACAGATACGCAGTATTTT. Its protein is CASSSHTSESTDTQYF.

Many counts were recorded for this clonotype. J is TRBJ1-1 and V is TRBV28, with 8 bases fitting TRBD1. In germline, CDR1 is MDHEN, CDR2 SYDVKM. The junction had 2 bases not matched to a gene; V was cut back by 1 base and J by 1 base. The CDR3 is 15 residues long. CDR3 loop: CASSLSGTGNTEAFF. The CDR3 coding sequence is TGTGCCAGCAGTTTATCCGGGACAGGGAACACTGAAGCTTTCTTT.

The rearrangement links TRBV5-1 to TRBJ2-1, with unresolved D. The germline V and J ends were trimmed by 0 bases and 8 bases, with 9 bases remaining between them. CDR1 is SGHRS and CDR2 is YFSETQ in the germline V gene. The CDR3 has 13 residues. This CDR3 reads CASSLGSFDEQFF. CDR3 DNA: TGCGCCAGCAGCTTGGGGTCGTTCGATGAGCAGTTCTTC.

This clonotype was counted only a few times. The CDR3 DNA is TGTGCCAGCAGTTACTTCAGGGGGCAGTCCTACGAGCAGTACTTC. Its translation is CASSYFRGQSYEQYF. The chain joins TRBV6-2 or TRBV6-3 to TRBJ2-7, with 8 positions matching TRBD1. The V gene end was trimmed by 1 base and the J gene end by 1 base; junction bases not matched to a gene: 3. Germline V gives CDR1 MNHEY, CDR2 SVGEGT. This CDR3 contains 15 residues.

This clonotype was observed at least ten times. This chain connects TRBV7-9 to TRBJ1-2; TRBD1 matches 9 bases. Per germline, CDR1 SEHNR and CDR2 FQNEAQ (reference sequence). The CDR3 runs to 12 residues. With 10 bases clipped from V and 3 bases from J, the junction kept 3 bases outside the gene matches. The CDR3 bases are TGTGCCACAACAGGGGGCGACTATGGCTACACCTTC. Translation: CATTGGDYGYTF.

This clonotype has a count of ten or more. The chain joins TRBV12-3 or TRBV12-4 to TRBJ2-1, with TRBD1 as a possible D gene (5 bases). This CDR3 is 11 amino acids long. V was shortened by 5 bases and J by 13 bases, with 12 bases between the two germline ends. CDR3 sequence reads: CASSKDISQFF. The CDR3 DNA reads as TGTGCCAGCAGTAAGGACATATCCCAGTTCTTC.

This clonotype was picked up many times. This chain uses TRBV5-1 with TRBJ1-2; the match to TRBD1 covers 9 bases. The germline CDR1 and CDR2 sequences are SGHRS and YFSETQ. V shed 7 bases, J shed 8 bases, and the junction held 9 bases outside the gene matches. CDR3 length equals 13 residues. CDR3 loop: CASAVGQGYGYTF. The CDR3, as DNA: TGCGCCAGCGCTGTGGGACAGGGATACGGCTACACCTTC.

In its sample, this clonotype was seen a few times. The V gene is TRBV6-1, the J gene TRBJ1-1; perhaps TRBD1 as D (5 bases). The V end was cut by 4 bases, the J end by 1 base, with 10 bases between. Germline V CDR1 and CDR2: MNHNS, SASEGT. The CDR3 extends over 14 amino acids. The CDR3 coding sequence is TGTGCCAGCAGTGTCAGGGCGGGGAACACTGAAGCTTTCTTT. This codes for CASSVRAGNTEAFF.

This clonotype was seen a few times. This rearrangement joins TRBV2 to TRBJ2-7; 10 bases align to TRBD1. This CDR3 region has 17 residues. Losses at the gene ends were 6 bases for V and 5 bases for J; bases not matched to a gene: 16. Germline CDR1 reads SNHLY; CDR2 reads FYNNEI. The CDR3 protein is CASRPSPPGQGRNEQYF. CDR3 DNA: TGTGCCAGCAGGCCGAGCCCTCCGGGACAGGGGCGCAACGAGCAGTACTTC.

This clonotype showed up just a few times. The chain couples TRBV7-7 to TRBJ2-5, with 7 bases matching TRBD1. The germline V gene has CDR1 SSHAT and CDR2 FNYEAQ (reference sequence). Trimming cost V 1 base and J 5 bases; bases outside gene matches: 4. This CDR3 is built from 14 residues. The DNA for the CDR3 is TGTGCCAGCAGCTTAGAGGACAGGAGGGAGACCCAGTACTTC. Amino acid sequence: CASSLEDRRETQYF. Based on the CDR3 plus reference TRBV7-7 and TRBJ2-5, the full variable domain is GAGVSQSPRYKVTKRGQDVTLRCDPISSHATLYWYQQALGQGPEFLTYFNYEAQPDKSGLPSDRFSAERPEGSISTLTIQRTEQRDSAMYRCASSLEDRRETQYFGPGTRLLVL.

The chain recombines TRBV9 with TRBJ2-6, with 8 bases that match TRBD1. The CDR3 is made up of 18 amino acids. Germline V gene lookup returns CDR1 SGDLS and CDR2 YYNGEE. The V segment lost 0 bases and the J segment 0 bases; nucleotides outside the gene matches: 5. DNA of the CDR3: TGTGCCAGCAGCGTAGCTCCAGGGGGCGGCTCTGGGGCCAACGTCCTGACTTTC. This codes for CASSVAPGGGSGANVLTF.

This clonotype has a handful of counts. The rearrangement joins TRBV12-3 or TRBV12-4 to TRBJ2-7; TRBD1 matches at 7 bases. CDR3 length equals 15 residues. Trimming took 6 bases from V and 6 from J; bases not matched to a gene: 14. This CDR3 is CASSLAGTASLEQYF. CDR3 nucleotide sequence: TGTGCCAGCAGCTTGGCCGGGACAGCGTCTCTCGAGCAGTACTTC.

At least ten counts were recorded for this clonotype. The chain has TRBV11-2 and TRBJ2-7; no clear D. CDR3 length equals 12 residues. Germline V gene sequence: CDR1 SGHAT, CDR2 FQNNGV. V shed 8 bases and J shed 5 bases, with 13 bases lying between them. This chain's CDR3 is CASFDPSDEQYF. In nucleotides, the CDR3 is TGTGCCAGCTTTGACCCCTCGGACGAGCAGTACTTC.

This clonotype occurred a few times. The rearrangement links TRBV30 to TRBJ2-3; tentative D call: TRBD1 (6 bases). Trimming left V 0 bases short and J 7 bases short, with 11 bases between. CDR3 size: 13 residues. Per germline, CDR1 GTSNPN and CDR2 SVGIG (reference sequence). The DNA of the CDR3 is TGTGCCTGGAGTGTAGGGGGTAAAAATACGCAGTATTTT. It codes for CAWSVGGKNTQYF. Together with reference TRBV30 and TRBJ2-3, the CDR3 gives the full variable domain: SQTIHQWPATLVQPVGSPLSLECTVEGTSNPNLYWYRQAAGRGLQLLFYSVGIGQISSEVPQNLSASRPQDRQFILSSKKLLLSDSGFYLCAWSVGGKNTQYFGPGTRLTVL.

This clonotype was detected many times. The chain has TRBV7-9 and TRBJ1-2; no firm D call. Trimming removed 7 bases from V and 8 bases from J, with 11 bases in between. The length of the CDR3 is 11 residues. Per germline, CDR1 SEHNR and CDR2 FQNEAQ (reference sequence). CDR3 nucleotide sequence: TGTGCCAGCAACCTCAACGACGGCTACACCTTC. Amino acids: CASNLNDGYTF.

This chain links TRBV5-1 with TRBJ2-1; 10 bases align to TRBD2. V lost 2 bases, J lost 9 bases, and 8 bases stayed unmatched. The V gene's germline CDR1 is SGHRS and CDR2 YFSETQ. The CDR3 contains 15 residues. The CDR3 sequence: CASSFITSGKAEQFF. CDR3 coding DNA: TGCGCCAGCAGCTTTATAACTAGCGGGAAGGCTGAGCAGTTCTTC. The full variable domain, with the rest looked up from reference TRBV5-1 and TRBJ2-1, is KAGVTQTPRYLIKTRGQQVTLSCSPISGHRSVSWYQQTPGQGLQFLFEYFSETQRNKGNFPGRFSGRQFSNSRSEMNVSTLELGDSALYLCASSFITSGKAEQFFGPGTRLTVL.

The sample holds many counts of this clonotype. The genes are TRBV6-1 and TRBJ2-3, with unresolved D. CDR1 and CDR2 from the germline V gene are MNHNS and SASEGT. The CDR3 spans 13 residues. The V end was cut by 5 bases, the J end by 8 bases, with 14 bases between. CDR3 protein: CASSLTILGTQYF. CDR3 DNA sequence: TGTGCCAGCAGTCTAACCATACTCGGTACGCAGTATTTT.

This clonotype appeared many times. The chain joins TRBV12-3 or TRBV12-4 to TRBJ2-2; D unclear. Trimming took off 6 bases at V and 5 bases at J, with 7 bases between the two ends. CDR3 length: 12 residues. The CDR3 is CASRPDTGELFF. The CDR3 bases are TGTGCCAGCAGGCCAGATACCGGGGAGCTGTTTTTT.

The chain combines TRBV4-3 with TRBJ2-1; maybe TRBD2 (5 bases). V lost 0 bases to trimming and J lost 8 bases, with 14 bases between them. Germline V gene lookup returns CDR1 LGHNA and CDR2 YSLEER. The CDR3 spans 15 residues. CDR3 nucleotide sequence: TGCGCCAGCAGCCAAGATCTGCGGGCTCGGGATGAGCAGTTCTTC. Amino acids: CASSQDLRARDEQFF.

V gene TRBV12-3 or TRBV12-4 combines with J gene TRBJ2-5; 8 positions agree with TRBD1. Trimming took 5 bases from V and 4 from J; bases not matched to a gene: 9. The CDR3 is 15 amino acids. CDR3 sequence reads: CASSRQGSVRETQYF. The CDR3 nucleotides read TGTGCCAGCAGTAGACAGGGGTCGGTCCGAGAGACCCAGTACTTC.

The V call is TRBV4-2, the J call TRBJ2-2; D perhaps matches TRBD1 (6 bases). CDR1 is LGHNA, CDR2 YNFKEQ, per germline. The ends were cut back, 6 bases at V and 3 bases at J, with 14 bases in the middle. CDR3 length: 15 amino acids. Here the CDR3 reads CASRLRDTDTGELFF. CDR3 sequence (DNA): TGTGCCAGCAGGCTAAGGGACACCGACACCGGGGAGCTGTTTTTT.